Following are 11 T cell receptor beta chains from one sample sequenced in a study of siplizumab effects on memory and regulatory T cells. Clones were sequenced by immunoSEQ multiplex PCR, and TCRdb holds only the in-frame ones, with some missing. The table lists 95,000 to 100,000 clones, over 90% of them singletons. The sample consisted of non-Treg CD4+ T cells sorted from blood. Receptors were obtained from a human donor in good health.

This chain's CDR3 is CAISTLGDRARSNYGYTF. CDR3 in DNA: TGTGCCATCAGCACACTGGGGGACAGGGCCCGCTCTAACTATGGCTACACCTTC. This rearrangement joins TRBV10-3 to TRBJ1-2, with 9 bases aligning to TRBD1. The CDR3 totals 18 residues. In germline, CDR1 is ENHRY, CDR2 SYGVKD. After removal of 6 bases from V and 0 bases from J, the junction contained 14 bases not matched to a gene.

The chain combines TRBV9 with TRBJ2-7; D may be TRBD2 (5 bases). Germline V gene lookup returns CDR1 SGDLS and CDR2 YYNGEE. The CDR3 consists of 14 residues. V shed 5 bases and J shed 6 bases, with 18 bases lying between them. The CDR3 is CASSGGPEAGEQYF. As DNA, the CDR3 is TGTGCCAGCAGTGGCGGTCCTGAGGCGGGCGAGCAGTACTTC.

The V call is TRBV6-1, the J call TRBJ2-7; 8 bases line up with TRBD2. Germline V gene lookup returns CDR1 MNHNS and CDR2 SASEGT. The V gene end was trimmed by 6 bases and the J gene end by 4 bases; junction bases not matched to a gene: 8. The CDR3 covers 14 residues. The CDR3 is CASRREGLSYEQYF. CDR3 coding DNA: TGTGCCAGCAGACGGGAGGGCCTTAGTTACGAGCAGTACTTC.

This clone was found a few times. The CDR3 DNA reads TGTGCCAGTAGAGGGACTAGCGGGATCTACGAGCAGTACTTC. Translating it yields CASRGTSGIYEQYF. V and J are TRBV19 and TRBJ2-7, with 13 bases identical to TRBD2. The CDR3 consists of 14 residues. Germline V gene sequence: CDR1 LNHDA, CDR2 SQIVND (reference sequence). Trimming removed 6 bases from V and 3 bases from J; junction bases left unmatched: 2.

The gene calls are TRBV6-4 and TRBJ1-5, with D tentatively TRBD1 (6 bases). The CDR3 covers 18 residues. The V gene lost 0 bases and the J gene lost 2 bases, with 17 bases spanning the gap. Germline CDR1 reads MRHNA; CDR2 reads SNTAGT. The CDR3 sequence is CASSDSRDMGPGNQPQHF. The CDR3 nucleotides are TGTGCCAGCAGTGACTCTCGGGACATGGGGCCGGGCAATCAGCCCCAGCATTTT.

This chain connects TRBV5-1 to TRBJ1-1, with D perhaps matching TRBD1 (6 bases). This CDR3 contains 13 residues. The V gene lost 4 bases and the J gene lost 2 bases, with 9 bases spanning the gap. Germline values: CDR1 SGHRS, CDR2 YFSETQ. The CDR3 protein is CASSHRANTEAFF. The DNA for the CDR3 is TGCGCCAGCAGCCACAGGGCCAACACTGAAGCTTTCTTT.

This chain uses TRBV4-3 with TRBJ2-7; TRBD1 matches 8 bases. The J segment lost 5 bases and the V segment lost 3 bases, leaving 6 bases of the junction unmatched. The CDR3 consists of 14 residues. Germline CDR1 is LGHNA and CDR2 is YSLEER. The CDR3 DNA reads as TGCGCCAGCAGCCAGTACAGGGGGGTGGACGAGCAGTACTTC. Protein product: CASSQYRGVDEQYF.

This clone was seen just once. The genes are TRBV20-1 and TRBJ2-3; the D is unclear. Trimming stripped 0 bases from V and 10 bases from J, with 8 bases between. The CDR3 sequence is 11 residues long. The germline CDR1 and CDR2 sequences are DFQATT and SNEGSKA (reference sequence). CDR3 protein: CSARDQWAQYF. The CDR3 coding sequence is TGCAGTGCTAGAGATCAATGGGCGCAGTATTTT.

This chain links TRBV5-5 with TRBJ1-2; 8 positions agree with TRBD1. CDR3 size: 14 residues. After removal of 2 bases from V and 2 bases from J, the junction contained 2 bases not matched to a gene. Germline V CDR1 and CDR2: SGHKS, YYEKEE (reference sequence). CDR3 in amino acids: CASSLGTGNYGYTF. The CDR3 DNA sequence: TGTGCCAGCAGCTTAGGGACAGGCAACTATGGCTACACCTTC.

This clone came up once. The chain employs TRBV25-1 and TRBJ2-5; D is undetermined. V lost 3 bases and J lost 1, with 9 bases in between. The CDR3 length is 14 residues. Germline V gene sequence: CDR1 MGHDK, CDR2 SYGVNS. In DNA, the CDR3 is TGTGCCAGCAGTGACCGTGGCGTCCAAGAGACCCAGTACTTC. Translated, it gives CASSDRGVQETQYF.

This chain links TRBV5-1 with TRBJ2-5, with 7 bases fitting TRBD1. Germline-derived CDR1 and CDR2 are SGHRS and YFSETQ. This CDR3 is 13 amino acids long. J lost 3 bases, V lost 6 bases, and 5 bases had no gene match. CDR3 bases: TGCGCCAGCACCAATGGACAGGAAGAGACCCAGTACTTC. Amino acids: CASTNGQEETQYF.